This is a list of T cell receptor beta chains from one sample in a study of control samples from healthy donors and cancer patients. Generated by immunoSEQ multiplex PCR, the TCRdb table keeps only in-frame clones and is missing some. The sample records about 12,000 clones, about 92% being singletons. Specimen: PBMCs. The receptors were sampled from a man older than 75 with lung cancer. CDR3s include the opening cysteine and the closing phenylalanine or tryptophan. D genes are given only for firm matches. Clone size is stated in some rows and not others, as once, few, many or a class when expanded.

clone size: .; J gene: TRBJ1-1; D gene: TRBD1; V gene: TRBV7-9; CDR3 protein: CASSFGTANTEAFF; CDR3 DNA: TGTGCCAGCAGCTTCGGGACAGCGAACACTGAAGCTTTCTTT
clone size: .; J gene: TRBJ1-1; D gene: TRBD1; V gene: TRBV10-2; CDR3 protein: CASSEPGQGTTEAFF; CDR3 DNA: TGCGCCAGCAGTGAGCCGGGACAGGGGACCACTGAAGCTTTCTTT
clone size: .; J gene: TRBJ1-1; D gene: .; V gene: TRBV25-1; CDR3 protein: CASTREGRNTEAFF; CDR3 DNA: TGTGCCAGCACGCGGGAAGGGAGGAACACTGAAGCTTTCTTT
clone size: .; J gene: TRBJ1-1; D gene: .; V gene: TRBV12-3/TRBV12-4; CDR3 protein: CASGRTVNTEAFF; CDR3 DNA: TGTGCCAGCGGCCGGACAGTGAACACTGAAGCTTTCTTT
clone size: .; J gene: TRBJ2-3; D gene: .; V gene: TRBV6-1; CDR3 protein: CASSEGRGTDTQYF; CDR3 DNA: TGTGCCAGCAGTGAAGGGCGGGGCACAGATACGCAGTATTTT
clone size: .; J gene: TRBJ1-2; D gene: .; V gene: TRBV12-3/TRBV12-4; CDR3 protein: CASSLVGGPGYTF; CDR3 DNA: TGTGCCAGCAGTTTAGTGGGGGGGCCTGGCTACACCTTC
clone size: .; J gene: TRBJ2-1; D gene: TRBD2; V gene: TRBV5-4; CDR3 protein: CASSHSGGADEQFF; CDR3 DNA: TGTGCCAGCAGCCATAGCGGGGGGGCCGATGAGCAGTTCTTC
clone size: .; J gene: TRBJ2-5; D gene: .; V gene: TRBV19; CDR3 protein: CASSRGDTAGAETQYF; CDR3 DNA: TGTGCCAGTAGTAGGGGGGACACAGCCGGGGCAGAGACCCAGTACTTC
clone size: .; J gene: TRBJ2-2; D gene: .; V gene: TRBV10-2; CDR3 protein: CASSASRDTELFF; CDR3 DNA: TGCGCCAGCAGTGCTTCCCGGGACACGGAGCTGTTTTTT
clone size: .; J gene: TRBJ2-2; D gene: .; V gene: TRBV13; CDR3 protein: CASSLRGFGGELFF; CDR3 DNA: TGTGCCAGCAGCTTGAGGGGGTTCGGCGGGGAGCTGTTTTTT
clone size: .; J gene: TRBJ2-2; D gene: .; V gene: TRBV4-1; CDR3 protein: CASSQDSEIANTGELFF; CDR3 DNA: TGCGCCAGCAGCCAAGATTCGGAGATCGCGAACACCGGGGAGCTGTTTTTT
clone size: .; J gene: TRBJ2-3; D gene: TRBD2; V gene: TRBV29-1; CDR3 protein: CSVQDRLAGATTGTDTQYF; CDR3 DNA: TGCAGCGTCCAGGATCGACTAGCGGGGGCTACTACTGGCACAGATACGCAGTATTTT
clone size: once; J gene: TRBJ1-6; D gene: .; V gene: TRBV5-4; CDR3 protein: CASSPQAHSPLHF; CDR3 DNA: TGTGCCAGCAGCCCCCAGGCCCACTCACCCCTCCACTTT
clone size: once; J gene: TRBJ2-2; D gene: .; V gene: TRBV7-2; CDR3 protein: CASSPDTGELFF; CDR3 DNA: TGTGCCAGCAGCCCAGACACCGGGGAGCTGTTTTTT
clone size: .; J gene: TRBJ1-6; D gene: TRBD1; V gene: TRBV2; CDR3 protein: CASSDVGQGNSPLHF; CDR3 DNA: TGTGCCAGCAGTGATGTAGGACAGGGGAATTCACCCCTCCACTTT
clone size: .; J gene: TRBJ1-4; D gene: TRBD1; V gene: TRBV6-5; CDR3 protein: CASSSAPGQSNEKLFF; CDR3 DNA: TGTGCCAGCAGTTCAGCGCCGGGACAGAGTAATGAAAAACTGTTTTTT
clone size: .; J gene: TRBJ2-5; D gene: .; V gene: TRBV10-2; CDR3 protein: CASSGGIAPGETQYF; CDR3 DNA: TGCGCCAGCAGTGGGGGGATAGCGCCGGGGGAGACCCAGTACTTC
clone size: .; J gene: TRBJ1-2; D gene: .; V gene: TRBV7-2; CDR3 protein: CASSPAPSNYGYTF; CDR3 DNA: TGTGCCAGCAGCCCCGCACCTTCTAACTATGGCTACACCTTC
clone size: .; J gene: TRBJ1-6; D gene: .; V gene: TRBV7-9; CDR3 protein: CASSLTGSSYNSPLHF; CDR3 DNA: TGTGCCAGCAGCTTAACCGGGAGCTCCTATAATTCACCCCTCCACTTT
clone size: .; J gene: TRBJ2-5; D gene: .; V gene: TRBV19; CDR3 protein: CASSITRGQETQYF; CDR3 DNA: TGTGCCAGTAGTATTACGAGGGGGCAAGAGACCCAGTACTTC
clone size: .; J gene: TRBJ2-7; D gene: TRBD1; V gene: TRBV6-2/TRBV6-3; CDR3 protein: CASSYSTARGYEQYF; CDR3 DNA: TGTGCCAGCAGTTACTCAACGGCCAGGGGGTACGAGCAGTACTTC
clone size: .; J gene: TRBJ2-1; D gene: TRBD2; V gene: TRBV5-1; CDR3 protein: CASTGLAGGKSYNEQFF; CDR3 DNA: TGCGCCAGCACAGGACTAGCGGGGGGGAAATCCTACAATGAGCAGTTCTTC
clone size: .; J gene: TRBJ1-1; D gene: .; V gene: TRBV5-4; CDR3 protein: CASSWDRNTEAFF; CDR3 DNA: TGTGCCAGCAGCTGGGACCGGAACACTGAAGCTTTCTTT
clone size: .; J gene: TRBJ1-3; D gene: .; V gene: TRBV5-1; CDR3 protein: CASSLDPLSDTIYF; CDR3 DNA: TGCGCCAGCAGCTTGGACCCGTTAAGTGACACCATATATTTT
clone size: .; J gene: TRBJ1-1; D gene: .; V gene: TRBV5-1; CDR3 protein: CASSWQGPNTEAFF; CDR3 DNA: TGCGCCAGCAGCTGGCAGGGGCCGAACACTGAAGCTTTCTTT
clone size: .; J gene: TRBJ2-3; D gene: .; V gene: TRBV19; CDR3 protein: CASSGFAAEGTDTQYF; CDR3 DNA: TGTGCCAGTAGCGGATTCGCCGCGGAAGGCACAGATACGCAGTATTTT
clone size: .; J gene: TRBJ2-3; D gene: .; V gene: TRBV10-3; CDR3 protein: CAISESGTDFTDTQYF; CDR3 DNA: TGTGCCATCAGTGAGTCGGGGACGGACTTCACAGATACGCAGTATTTT
clone size: .; J gene: TRBJ2-5; D gene: .; V gene: TRBV2; CDR3 protein: CATRPDSYQETQYF; CDR3 DNA: TGTGCCACCCGTCCCGACTCGTACCAAGAGACCCAGTACTTC
clone size: .; J gene: TRBJ1-2; D gene: TRBD1; V gene: TRBV5-4; CDR3 protein: CASSQGQEDGYTF; CDR3 DNA: TGTGCCAGCAGCCAAGGACAGGAGGATGGCTACACCTTC
clone size: .; J gene: TRBJ1-1; D gene: TRBD1; V gene: TRBV4-3; CDR3 protein: CASSQSPPRGHGAFF; CDR3 DNA: TGCGCCAGCAGCCAATCCCCCCCCAGGGGGCACGGCGCTTTCTTT
clone size: .; J gene: TRBJ1-1; D gene: .; V gene: TRBV7-9; CDR3 protein: CASSLVAGAEAFF; CDR3 DNA: TGTGCCAGCAGCTTAGTAGCGGGGGCTGAAGCTTTCTTT
clone size: .; J gene: TRBJ1-4; D gene: .; V gene: TRBV7-8; CDR3 protein: CASSPSAGATNEKLFF; CDR3 DNA: TGTGCCAGCAGCCCTTCGGCGGGAGCAACTAATGAAAAACTGTTTTTT
clone size: .; J gene: TRBJ1-1; D gene: .; V gene: TRBV19; CDR3 protein: CASLAGQGNTEAFF; CDR3 DNA: TGTGCCAGTCTCGCGGGGCAGGGGAACACTGAAGCTTTCTTT
clone size: once; J gene: TRBJ2-3; D gene: .; V gene: TRBV20-1; CDR3 protein: CSASGVGSGDTQYF; CDR3 DNA: TGCAGTGCTAGTGGGGTAGGGTCGGGGGATACGCAGTATTTT
clone size: .; J gene: TRBJ1-3; D gene: .; V gene: TRBV5-1; CDR3 protein: CASSAEGVSGNTIYF; CDR3 DNA: TGCGCCAGCAGCGCCGAGGGGGTCTCTGGAAACACCATATATTTT
clone size: .; J gene: TRBJ1-2; D gene: TRBD1; V gene: TRBV7-9; CDR3 protein: CASSDPGTAYGYTF; CDR3 DNA: TGTGCCAGCAGCGACCCCGGGACAGCCTATGGCTACACCTTC
clone size: .; J gene: TRBJ1-1; D gene: .; V gene: TRBV19; CDR3 protein: CASSTLTGNTEAFF; CDR3 DNA: TGTGCCAGTAGTACTCTGACAGGGAACACTGAAGCTTTCTTT
clone size: few; J gene: TRBJ2-1; D gene: .; V gene: TRBV7-6; CDR3 protein: CASSPSASSYNEQFF; CDR3 DNA: TGTGCCAGCAGCCCCTCCGCCTCCTCCTACAATGAGCAGTTCTTC
clone size: .; J gene: TRBJ2-3; D gene: .; V gene: TRBV18; CDR3 protein: CASSPPVGQAGTQYF; CDR3 DNA: TGTGCCAGCTCACCACCGGTGGGCCAGGCAGGGACGCAGTATTTT
clone size: .; J gene: TRBJ2-5; D gene: .; V gene: TRBV7-9; CDR3 protein: CASSLPRGLSSPETQYF; CDR3 DNA: TGTGCCAGCAGCCTACCCCGTGGTTTATCAAGTCCAGAGACCCAGTACTTC
clone size: once; J gene: TRBJ2-1; D gene: TRBD1; V gene: TRBV27; CDR3 protein: CASSPTTGGSRNEQFF; CDR3 DNA: TGTGCCAGCAGTCCGACGACAGGGGGCTCGAGGAATGAGCAGTTCTTC
clone size: .; J gene: TRBJ2-5; D gene: TRBD1; V gene: TRBV6-2/TRBV6-3; CDR3 protein: CASSYPKGAYRYQETQYF; CDR3 DNA: TGTGCCAGCAGTTACCCAAAGGGGGCGTATCGGTACCAAGAGACCCAGTACTTC
clone size: .; J gene: TRBJ2-1; D gene: TRBD1; V gene: TRBV19; CDR3 protein: CASSLLGQGSDNEQFF; CDR3 DNA: TGTGCCAGTAGTTTACTTGGACAGGGGTCTGACAATGAGCAGTTCTTC
clone size: once; J gene: TRBJ1-6; D gene: TRBD1; V gene: TRBV9; CDR3 protein: CASSLQGAGSPLHF; CDR3 DNA: TGTGCCAGCAGCCTACAGGGGGCCGGTTCACCCCTCCACTTT
clone size: .; J gene: TRBJ1-2; D gene: TRBD1; V gene: TRBV5-1; CDR3 protein: CASTTAPTGQGLHYGYTF; CDR3 DNA: TGCGCCAGCACAACCGCCCCGACAGGGCAGGGGTTACACTATGGCTACACCTTC
clone size: .; J gene: TRBJ1-4; D gene: TRBD1; V gene: TRBV5-8; CDR3 protein: CASSSKRDSADEKLFF; CDR3 DNA: TGTGCCAGCAGCTCTAAGCGGGACAGCGCGGATGAAAAACTGTTTTTT
clone size: .; J gene: TRBJ2-7; D gene: TRBD2; V gene: TRBV7-2; CDR3 protein: CASSLGGDSYEQYF; CDR3 DNA: TGTGCCAGCAGCCTGGGGGGGGACTCCTACGAGCAGTACTTC
clone size: .; J gene: TRBJ1-1; D gene: .; V gene: TRBV9; CDR3 protein: CASSVRGFGEAFF; CDR3 DNA: TGTGCCAGCAGCGTTCGGGGGTTTGGTGAAGCTTTCTTT
clone size: .; J gene: TRBJ2-2; D gene: .; V gene: TRBV7-9; CDR3 protein: CASSLAGAGELFF; CDR3 DNA: TGTGCCAGCAGCTTAGCGGGGGCCGGGGAGCTGTTTTTT
clone size: .; J gene: TRBJ1-5; D gene: TRBD1; V gene: TRBV19; CDR3 protein: CASRPIQGGSNQPQHF; CDR3 DNA: TGTGCCAGTAGGCCAATCCAGGGGGGCAGCAATCAGCCCCAGCATTTT
clone size: .; J gene: TRBJ2-1; D gene: TRBD1; V gene: TRBV5-6; CDR3 protein: CASSSGTGQSYNEQFF; CDR3 DNA: TGTGCCAGCAGCTCCGGGACAGGGCAATCCTACAATGAGCAGTTCTTC
clone size: once; J gene: TRBJ2-5; D gene: .; V gene: TRBV9; CDR3 protein: CASNDRNQETQYF; CDR3 DNA: TGTGCCAGCAACGACAGGAACCAAGAGACCCAGTACTTC
clone size: .; J gene: TRBJ2-1; D gene: TRBD1; V gene: TRBV5-1; CDR3 protein: CASSPPTGGGGNEQFF; CDR3 DNA: TGCGCCAGCAGCCCCCCGACAGGGGGCGGGGGCAATGAGCAGTTCTTC
clone size: .; J gene: TRBJ1-2; D gene: TRBD1; V gene: TRBV28; CDR3 protein: CAIETGLGGGNGYTF; CDR3 DNA: TGTGCCATAGAGACAGGGCTGGGGGGTGGCAATGGCTACACCTTC
clone size: .; J gene: TRBJ2-3; D gene: TRBD2; V gene: TRBV10-3; CDR3 protein: CAIQVNGGSTDTQYF; CDR3 DNA: TGTGCCATCCAGGTGAACGGGGGGAGCACAGATACGCAGTATTTT